Listed below are T cell receptor beta chains from one sample, sequenced in a study of blood T cell repertoires in COVID-19. TCRdb's table, derived via immunoSEQ multiplex PCR, lists solely in-frame clones and lacks some. The sample yields about 140,000 clones, approximately 88% seen once. Source material: peripheral blood. Receptors originate from a woman in her forties or fifties with acute or convalescent COVID-19. CDR3s include the opening cysteine and the closing phenylalanine or tryptophan. D genes are given only for firm matches. Rows give clone size only sometimes, using once, few, many, or a class for an expanded clone.

j_call v_call d_call clone_size cdr3_nt cdr3_aa
TRBJ2-1 TRBV7-9 TRBD2 - TGTGCCAGCAGCTTCTCTGGGACTAGCGGGAGACGGAGGAATGAGCAGTTCTTC CASSFSGTSGRRRNEQFF
TRBJ2-1 TRBV5-4 TRBD2 - TGTGCCAGCAGCTTGGGAGCGGGAGGCCTGAATGAGCAGTTCTTC CASSLGAGGLNEQFF
TRBJ1-1 TRBV28 TRBD1 - TGTGCCAGCAGTACGGGACAGTCATTCTCTGAAGCTTTCTTT CASSTGQSFSEAFF
TRBJ2-1 TRBV10-3 TRBD2 - TGTGCCATCAGAGAACTAGCGGGGCTCTCCTACAATGAGCAGTTCTTC CAIRELAGLSYNEQFF
TRBJ1-2 TRBV7-9 - few TGTGCCAGCAGCTTAGGGCAGCGAAACTATGGCTACACCTTC CASSLGQRNYGYTF
TRBJ1-6 TRBV25-1 TRBD1 - TGTGCCAGCAGCCTGGGACAGCTGACGCGGCCCCTCCACTTT CASSLGQLTRPLHF
TRBJ1-2 TRBV27 - - TGTGCCAGCAGTTTCGGAGGATTCTATGGCTACACCTTC CASSFGGFYGYTF
TRBJ2-3 TRBV5-4 TRBD2 - TGTGCCAGCAGCGACCCGGGACTAGGGGACACAGATACGCAGTATTTT CASSDPGLGDTDTQYF
TRBJ1-1 TRBV7-9 TRBD1 - TGTGCCAGCAGCGGCCAAGGACAGGGGGGAGCTTTCTTT CASSGQGQGGAFF
TRBJ1-1 TRBV7-6 - - TGTGCCAGCAGCTCACTAGGGCAAGGGACACTCGACACTGAAGCTTTCTTT CASSSLGQGTLDTEAFF
TRBJ1-5 TRBV5-8 - - TGTGCCAGCAGCTTGGCCGCGGCCGGAGGGCAGCCCCAGCATTTT CASSLAAAGGQPQHF
TRBJ1-2 TRBV14 TRBD1 few TGTGCCAGCAGCCAATTCGACAGGGTTAACGGCTACACCTTC CASSQFDRVNGYTF